The 15 T cell receptor beta chains below all came from one sample that was sequenced in a study of cytomegalovirus exposure and HLA in healthy donors. The PCR had 60 Vbeta and 13 Jbeta primers. Produced via immunoSEQ multiplex PCR; TCRdb's table is partial and in-frame only. The repertoire holds around 76,000 clones, with over 60% as singletons. Input material: PBMCs. These receptors were collected from a man in his forties in good health and CMV-seropositive.

This clone showed up just a few times. This chain joins TRBV29-1 and TRBJ2-1; the match to TRBD2 covers 15 bases. This CDR3 has 15 amino acids. V lost 6 bases and J lost 5; bases outside the gene matches: 5. Germline V gene sequence: CDR1 SQVTM, CDR2 ANQGSEA. CDR3 in DNA: TGCAGCGTCGAGGGGACTAGCGGGAGGAACAATGAGCAGTTCTTC. Translating it yields CSVEGTSGRNNEQFF.

This clone has only a few counts. V is TRBV30 and J is TRBJ1-2; D unresolved. The germline gives CDR1 GTSNPN, CDR2 SVGIG (reference sequence). V dropped 8 bases and J dropped 8 bases, with 21 bases sitting between them. This CDR3 spans 13 amino acids. The CDR3 reads CAGPYLGAGGYTF. The CDR3 DNA reads as TGTGCCGGACCTTATTTGGGCGCGGGGGGCTACACCTTC.

V and J are TRBV5-1 and TRBJ2-5, with 9 bases aligning to TRBD2. The CDR3 consists of 15 residues. Germline V gene sequence: CDR1 SGHRS, CDR2 YFSETQ. Trimming took 3 bases from V and 5 from J; bases not matched to a gene: 8. The chain's CDR3 is CASSSAAGGMETQYF. CDR3 in DNA: TGCGCCAGCAGCTCGGCAGCGGGGGGTATGGAGACCCAGTACTTC.

This chain joins TRBV29-1 and TRBJ1-1; D might be TRBD1 (5 bases). V shed 5 bases and J shed 3 bases, with 10 bases lying between them. The CDR3 is 12 residues long. Germline V CDR1 and CDR2: SQVTM, ANQGSEA. CDR3 coding DNA: TGCAGCGTTTCTGACAGTCACACTGAAGCTTTCTTT. Its translation is CSVSDSHTEAFF.

This clone was seen once. V gene TRBV5-1 combines with J gene TRBJ2-6; 9 positions match TRBD1. With V trimmed by 3 bases and J by 0 bases, 4 bases remained unmatched. This CDR3 contains 17 residues. Germline V CDR1 and CDR2: SGHRS, YFSETQ. DNA of the CDR3: TGCGCCAGCAGCTCCGGACAGGGGAGCTCTGGGGCCAACGTCCTGACTTTC. Protein product: CASSSGQGSSGANVLTF.

This clone is a singleton in its sample. This chain uses TRBV6-5 with TRBJ1-2; D is unresolved. This CDR3 comprises 13 residues. Germline V gives CDR1 MNHEY, CDR2 SVGAGI. Trimming left V 7 bases short and J 3 bases short, with 12 bases between. CDR3 amino acids: CASTPGRDYGYTF. CDR3 nucleotide sequence: TGTGCCAGCACCCCCGGTCGGGACTATGGCTACACCTTC.

The sample holds a few counts of this clone. The V call is TRBV27, the J call TRBJ1-6, with 7 bases aligning to TRBD1. Germline lookup yields CDR1 MNHEY and CDR2 SMNVEV (reference sequence). This CDR3 is 17 amino acids long. With V trimmed by 5 bases and J by 7 bases, 14 bases remained unmatched. The chain's CDR3 is CASSPFLRDSLNSPLHF. CDR3 DNA sequence: TGTGCCAGCAGTCCCTTCCTCCGGGACAGCCTAAATTCACCCCTCCACTTT.

V gene TRBV6-4 combines with J gene TRBJ1-1, with TRBD1 as a possible D gene (6 bases). This CDR3 is 14 amino acids long. CDR1 is MRHNA and CDR2 is SNTAGT in the germline V gene. V was trimmed by 4 bases and J by 11 bases, leaving 20 bases between them. The CDR3 spells CASSGQAGGFGAFF. DNA of the CDR3: TGTGCCAGCAGTGGACAGGCCGGTGGGTTTGGGGCTTTCTTT.

V usage is TRBV28 and J usage is TRBJ2-2; 11 bases match TRBD1. The germline gives CDR1 MDHEN, CDR2 SYDVKM. This CDR3 is 16 amino acids long. V lost 5 bases to trimming and J lost 4 bases; unmatched junction nucleotides: 6. CDR3 amino acids: CASSTSGTGGTGELFF. CDR3 sequence (DNA): TGTGCCAGCAGTACCTCCGGGACAGGGGGCACCGGGGAGCTGTTTTTT.

The J gene is TRBJ1-6, the V gene TRBV5-1; 7 positions agree with TRBD1. The V segment lost 0 bases and the J segment 10 bases; nucleotides outside the gene matches: 7. CDR3 length: 15 residues. The germline V gene has CDR1 SGHRS and CDR2 YFSETQ. This CDR3 is CASSLGVRGESPLHF. DNA for the CDR3: TGCGCCAGCAGCTTGGGCGTCAGGGGGGAATCACCCCTCCACTTT.

J is TRBJ1-5 and V is TRBV7-2, with D unresolved. The V gene lost 5 bases and the J gene lost 1 base, with 9 bases spanning the gap. This CDR3 is 14 amino acids long. CDR1 SGHTA and CDR2 FQGNSA come from the germline V gene. The CDR3 region has the DNA TGTGCCAGCAGCCTAACCCTAAGCAATCAGCCCCAGCATTTT. Encoded protein: CASSLTLSNQPQHF.

This clone has a handful of counts. Within the sample, other DNA sequences also encode this same CDR3. V is TRBV27 and J is TRBJ2-3; the D is unclear. The CDR3 extends over 13 amino acids. Trimming took off 3 bases at V and 0 bases at J, with 4 bases between the two ends. Germline V gene sequence: CDR1 MNHEY, CDR2 SMNVEV (reference sequence). CDR3 region: CASSLSSTDTQYF. The CDR3 bases are TGTGCCAGCAGTTTGTCTAGCACAGATACGCAGTATTTT.

This sequence joins TRBV5-6 and TRBJ2-7, with a weak D call TRBD1 (6 bases). Germline V gene data show CDR1 as SGHDT and CDR2 as YYEEEE. V gave up 6 bases and J gave up 1 base, with 20 bases separating them. The CDR3 has 16 amino acids. CDR3 region: CASNGLGGSESYEQYF. CDR3 coding DNA: TGTGCCAGCAACGGCCTAGGGGGAAGTGAGTCCTACGAGCAGTACTTC.

Written as DNA, the CDR3 is TGTGCCTGGAGTCGGGGGGTCATTGAGACCCAGTACTTC. Residues: CAWSRGVIETQYF. The gene calls are TRBV30 and TRBJ2-5; 7 nucleotides line up with TRBD2. Germline trimming cut 2 bases from V and 5 bases from J; bases unmatched to any gene: 5. The CDR3 is 13 residues long. Germline CDR1 is GTSNPN and CDR2 is SVGIG (reference sequence).

The chain combines TRBV30 with TRBJ1-3; 7 nucleotides match TRBD1. Germline V gives CDR1 GTSNPN, CDR2 SVGIG (reference sequence). V lost 7 bases and J lost 2; bases outside the gene matches: 5. The CDR3 sequence is 13 residues long. The CDR3 loop reads CALRQGAGNTIYF. CDR3 in DNA: TGTGCCTTAAGACAGGGAGCTGGAAACACCATATATTTT.